What follows are 10 T cell receptor beta chains derived from one specimen sequenced in a study of OX40 agonist ivuxolimab in advanced cancers. Sequencing used immunoSEQ multiplex PCR; TCRdb keeps in-frame clones, though not all of them. Among about 90,000 clones, around nine tenths were seen once, and the ten largest hold 1.1% to 1.5%. Sequenced here: CD4+ or CD8+ T cells sorted from blood, sampled in a trial of the OX40 agonist ivuxolimab. The source is an adult with an advanced solid tumor such as melanoma, head and neck, liver or kidney cancer.

Remarks on this clone: Different DNA sequences within this sample yield the same CDR3. The chain links TRBV7-3 to TRBJ2-1; a possible D gene is TRBD1 (6 bases). Germline CDR1 SGHTA, CDR2 FQGTGA. V lost 3 bases to trimming and J lost 8 bases, with 14 bases between them. The CDR3 contains 14 residues. CDR3: CASSLNRASDEQFF. The CDR3 DNA follows: TGTGCCAGCAGCTTGAACAGGGCTTCGGATGAGCAGTTCTTC. Drawing the rest from reference TRBV7-3 and TRBJ2-1, the complete variable domain is GAGVSQTPSNKVTEKGKYVELRCDPISGHTALYWYRQSLGQGPEFLIYFQGTGAADDSGLPNDRFFAVRPEGSVSTLKIQRTERGDSAVYLCASSLNRASDEQFFGPGTRLTVL.

The V call is TRBV19, the J call TRBJ1-1; no clear D gene. The V gene's germline CDR1 is LNHDA and CDR2 SQIVND (reference sequence). The CDR3 has 14 amino acids. V was shortened by 1 base and J by 7 bases, with 13 bases between the two germline ends. CDR3 in DNA: TGTGCCAGTAGTATAGTCGAAAGACGACATGAAGCTTTCTTT. It yields the protein CASSIVERRHEAFF.

The chain combines TRBV5-4 with TRBJ1-1; 11 nucleotides align to TRBD1. Germline V lookup: CDR1 SGHNT, CDR2 YYREEE (reference sequence). Losses at the gene ends were 3 bases for V and 3 bases for J; bases not matched to a gene: 1. The CDR3 runs to 14 residues. Here the CDR3 DNA reads TGTGCCAGCAGCTGGGGACAGGGGGACACTGAAGCTTTCTTT. This encodes CASSWGQGDTEAFF.

The chain carries TRBV28 and TRBJ2-7; a weak D match, TRBD2 (6 bases). The germline gives CDR1 MDHEN, CDR2 SYDVKM. With 4 bases removed from V and 6 bases from J, the gap between germline ends came to 22 bases. The CDR3 sequence is 16 residues long. The CDR3 is CASSSRRQPPGGEQYF. The DNA for the CDR3 is TGTGCCAGCAGTTCCCGTCGACAGCCCCCCGGGGGCGAGCAGTACTTC. Full variable domain (outside the CDR3, taken from reference TRBV28 and TRBJ2-7): DVKVTQSSRYLVKRTGEKVFLECVQDMDHENMFWYRQDPGLGLRLIYFSYDVKMKEKGDIPEGYSVSREKKERFSLILESASTNQTSMYLCASSSRRQPPGGEQYFGPGTRLTVT.

This clone was detected once. The chain couples TRBV19 to TRBJ1-3, with D possibly being TRBD1 (6 bases). The CDR3 is made up of 16 amino acids. Germline CDR1 LNHDA, CDR2 SQIVND (reference sequence). The V end lost 4 bases, the J end lost 0 bases, and 13 bases lay between the germline ends. CDR3 nucleotide sequence: TGTGCCAGTAGTACGAATCCGACAGGCTCTGGAAACACCATATATTTT. This sequence encodes CASSTNPTGSGNTIYF.

The CDR3 coding sequence is TGTGCCAGCAGTTACTACTCTTCCCGGGACAGCTACGAGCAGTACTTC. Translated: CASSYYSSRDSYEQYF. The V gene is TRBV6-5, the J gene TRBJ2-7; 7 bases fit TRBD1. Losses at the gene ends were 1 base for V and 3 bases for J; bases not matched to a gene: 9. The V gene's germline CDR1 is MNHEY and CDR2 SVGAGI. CDR3 length equals 16 residues.

The chain couples TRBV18 to TRBJ1-4, with 8 bases identical to TRBD1. The CDR3 covers 14 residues. With 3 bases clipped from V and 4 bases from J, the junction kept 1 base outside the gene matches. Germline V gives CDR1 KGHSH, CDR2 LQKENI. CDR3 in amino acids: CASSPDRGNEKLFF. Written as DNA, the CDR3 is TGTGCCAGCTCACCCGACAGGGGTAATGAAAAACTGTTTTTT.

The chain joins TRBV10-1 to TRBJ1-5; possible D gene TRBD1, 6 bases. The CDR3 is 16 amino acids. The ends were cut back, 7 bases at V and 5 bases at J, with 21 bases in the middle. Germline values: CDR1 WNHNN, CDR2 SYGVQD (reference sequence). The CDR3, as DNA: TGCGCCAGCACCGGACAGAAAGCTTCAGACTATCAGCCCCAGCATTTT. Its protein is CASTGQKASDYQPQHF.

The chain employs TRBV6-5 and TRBJ1-2; perhaps TRBD1 as D (5 bases). Trimming took 6 bases from V and 5 from J, leaving 16 bases between them. Per the germline V gene, CDR1 is MNHEY and CDR2 is SVGAGI. The CDR3 spans 14 residues. The CDR3 loop reads CASSPSPDRYGYTF. CDR3 sequence (DNA): TGTGCCAGCAGCCCTTCCCCTGACAGATATGGCTACACCTTC.

The rearrangement joins TRBV5-1 to TRBJ2-3; D gene ambiguous. The germline V and J ends were trimmed by 2 bases and 5 bases, with 12 bases remaining between them. This CDR3 region has 14 residues. Germline assignment: CDR1 SGHRS and CDR2 YFSETQ. For the CDR3, the DNA is TGCGCCAGCAGCTTAAGTAGTTTTAGAGATACGCAGTATTTT. This encodes CASSLSSFRDTQYF.